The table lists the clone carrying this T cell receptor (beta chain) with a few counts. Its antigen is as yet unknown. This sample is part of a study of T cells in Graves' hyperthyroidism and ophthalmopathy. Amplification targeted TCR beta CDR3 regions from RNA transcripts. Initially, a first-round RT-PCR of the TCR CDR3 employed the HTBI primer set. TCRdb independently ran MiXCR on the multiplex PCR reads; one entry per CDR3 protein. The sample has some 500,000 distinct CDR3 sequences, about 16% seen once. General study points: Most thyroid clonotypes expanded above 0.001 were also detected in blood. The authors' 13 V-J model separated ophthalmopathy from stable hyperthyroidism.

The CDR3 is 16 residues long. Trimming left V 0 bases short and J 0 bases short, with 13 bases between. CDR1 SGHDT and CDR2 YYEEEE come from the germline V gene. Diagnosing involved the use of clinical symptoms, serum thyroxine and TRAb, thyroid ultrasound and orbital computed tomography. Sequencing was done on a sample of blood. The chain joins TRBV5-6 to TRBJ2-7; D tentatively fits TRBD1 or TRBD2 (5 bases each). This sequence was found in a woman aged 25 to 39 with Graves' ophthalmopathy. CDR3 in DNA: TGTGCCAGCAGCTTGGGAGGGGCTCCCAGCTCCTACGAGCAGTACTTC. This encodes CASSLGGAPSSYEQYF.